Listed here are 28 T cell receptor beta chains from one sample, sequenced in a study of T cell changes during pregnancy in multiple sclerosis. The repertoire was sequenced with immunoSEQ multiplex PCR; TCRdb's copy has only in-frame clones and lacks some. The table shows fewer than 85,000 clones, with roughly 90% occurring only once. The material was peripheral blood, obtained in the second trimester of pregnancy. Receptors were obtained from a female donor with multiple sclerosis, enrolled in a pregnancy study.

V gene TRBV19 combines with J gene TRBJ2-3; 9 bases match TRBD1. The germline V gene has CDR1 LNHDA and CDR2 SQIVND (reference sequence). Trimming at V came to 5 bases and at J to 1 base, leaving 4 bases not matched to a gene. CDR3 length: 15 residues. CDR3 nucleotides: TGTGCCAGTAGTTCGACAGGGGGGCGCACAGATACGCAGTATTTT. Its protein is CASSSTGGRTDTQYF. The whole variable domain, filled in from reference TRBV19 and TRBJ2-3, reads DGGITQSPKYLFRKEGQNVTLSCEQNLNHDAMYWYRQDPGQGLRLIYYSQIVNDFQKGDIAEGYSVSREKKESFPLTVTSAQKNPTAFYLCASSSTGGRTDTQYFGPGTRLTVL.

The chain employs TRBV7-6 and TRBJ2-7; 12 bases fit TRBD2. CDR3 size: 16 residues. Germline CDR1 is SGHVS and CDR2 is FNYEAQ. V shed 0 bases, J shed 4 bases, and the junction held 4 bases outside the gene matches. CDR3 bases: TGTGCCAGCAGCTTAGCAACTAGCGGGGGGTTATACGAGCAGTACTTC. It is translated as CASSLATSGGLYEQYF.

The chain uses TRBV4-1 and TRBJ2-7; D is possibly TRBD2 (5 bases). The CDR3 consists of 14 residues. V gave up 3 bases and J gave up 3 bases, with 12 bases separating them. The germline gives CDR1 MGHRA, CDR2 YSYEKL. The CDR3 region is CASSQPGKSYEQYF. CDR3 sequence (DNA): TGCGCCAGCAGCCAGCCGGGAAAAAGCTACGAGCAGTACTTC.

This clone was counted a single time. The rearrangement links TRBV29-1 to TRBJ2-7; 7 bases map to TRBD2. The germline V gene has CDR1 SQVTM and CDR2 ANQGSEA. V was clipped by 3 bases and J by 4 bases; unmatched bases: 6. The CDR3 spans 13 residues. The DNA for the CDR3 is TGCAGCGTTGATGGCGGGGGAATATACGAGCAGTACTTC. This encodes CSVDGGGIYEQYF.

V and J are TRBV5-1 and TRBJ2-3; D gene uncertain. CDR3 length: 16 residues. Trimming took off 0 bases at V and 2 bases at J, with 13 bases between the two ends. The germline V gene has CDR1 SGHRS and CDR2 YFSETQ. Written as DNA, the CDR3 is TGCGCCAGCAGCTTGGTGGCAGTCCTTACCACAGATACGCAGTATTTT. This encodes CASSLVAVLTTDTQYF.

The chain recombines TRBV18 with TRBJ2-4, with TRBD2 identical over 15 bases. The germline CDR1 and CDR2 sequences are KGHSH and LQKENI. This CDR3 region has 21 residues. V dropped 1 base and J dropped 0; count of bases not matched to a gene: 10. The CDR3 DNA follows: TGTGCCAGCTCACCACGCCCCCCGGGACTAGCGGGAGGTCTAGCCAAAAACATTCAGTACTTC. Its translation is CASSPRPPGLAGGLAKNIQYF.

The rearrangement links TRBV18 to TRBJ2-1; 10 nucleotides line up with TRBD2. V dropped 4 bases and J dropped 10; count of bases not matched to a gene: 7. This CDR3 is built from 14 residues. The germline gives CDR1 KGHSH, CDR2 LQKENI. The CDR3 here is CASSRASGRDEQFF. In nucleotides, the CDR3 is TGTGCCAGCTCACGAGCTAGCGGGAGAGACGAGCAGTTCTTC.

The chain carries TRBV12-5 and TRBJ1-4; possibly TRBD1 for D (6 bases). The CDR3 has 20 residues. Trimming took off 1 base at V and 0 bases at J, with 21 bases between the two ends. CDR1 is LGHNT and CDR2 is FRNRAP in the germline V gene. CDR3 region: CASGLGPKGFNRATNEKLFF. CDR3 sequence (DNA): TGTGCTAGTGGTTTGGGCCCTAAAGGTTTCAACAGGGCAACTAATGAAAAACTGTTTTTT.

The rearrangement joins TRBV6-1 to TRBJ2-7; 7 bases are shared with TRBD2. V shed 0 bases and J 4 bases; nucleotides not matched to a gene: 3. The CDR3 consists of 14 residues. Germline lookup yields CDR1 MNHNS and CDR2 SASEGT. CDR3 in DNA: TGTGCCAGCAGTGAAGCTATGGGAGGGTACGAGCAGTACTTC. It codes for CASSEAMGGYEQYF.

This clone was counted once. J is TRBJ2-1 and V is TRBV11-3, with 7 bases that match TRBD1. The CDR3 loop spans 20 amino acids. V gave up 5 bases and J gave up 6 bases; unmatched junction bases: 25. Germline V lookup: CDR1 SGHNT, CDR2 YENEEA. CDR3 in amino acids: CASSIRVRGRSITTLNEQFF. The CDR3 nucleotides read TGTGCCAGCAGCATTAGGGTAAGGGGGCGAAGCATAACGACCCTCAATGAGCAGTTCTTC.

This clone has just a few counts. The DNA of the CDR3 is TGTGCCAGCAGCCAAGAGTTAGCGGGAGGGCCGGATGAGCAGTTCTTC. Translating gives CASSQELAGGPDEQFF. The chain has TRBV14 and TRBJ2-1; TRBD2 aligns across 11 bases. The germline V gene encodes CDR1 SGHDN and CDR2 FVKESK. This CDR3 has 16 residues. Losses at the gene ends were 0 bases for V and 8 bases for J; bases not matched to a gene: 6.

This chain uses TRBV7-6 with TRBJ2-1, with 8 bases identical to TRBD2. The CDR3 has 18 amino acids. Looked up from germline, CDR1 is SGHVS and CDR2 is FNYEAQ. Trimming at V came to 4 bases and at J to 7 bases, leaving 18 bases not matched to a gene. The CDR3 bases are TGTGCCAGCAGCTATAGTAGAGTAGCGGGACTTGGAGTAAATGAGCAGTTCTTC. Translating gives CASSYSRVAGLGVNEQFF.

The table lists this clone with a count of one. The chain has TRBV29-1 and TRBJ2-5, with 8 bases lining up with TRBD2. This CDR3 region has 13 residues. Germline values: CDR1 SQVTM, CDR2 ANQGSEA. The V and J ends lost 4 bases and 5 bases, in that order; junction bases with no gene match: 6. The CDR3 DNA reads as TGCAGCGTTGGGGGCGGGGGGCTGGAGACCCAGTACTTC. This sequence encodes CSVGGGGLETQYF.

This rearrangement joins TRBV2 to TRBJ2-1, with D possibly matching TRBD1 (5 bases). The V end lost 7 bases, the J end lost 5 bases, and 18 bases lay between the germline ends. CDR1 SNHLY and CDR2 FYNNEI come from the germline V gene. The CDR3 loop spans 15 amino acids. CDR3 sequence (DNA): TGTGCCAGCAACAAACCCAGGGATTTGGACAATGAGCAGTTCTTC. Its protein is CASNKPRDLDNEQFF.

The chain couples TRBV28 to TRBJ2-2, with D possibly being TRBD2 (5 bases). Per germline, CDR1 MDHEN and CDR2 SYDVKM. Trimming removed 2 bases from V and 7 bases from J, with 11 bases in between. This CDR3 comprises 14 residues. The chain's CDR3 is CASSLGGSIGELFF. DNA of the CDR3: TGTGCCAGCAGTTTAGGAGGATCGATCGGGGAGCTGTTTTTT.

The chain combines TRBV7-6 with TRBJ2-5; TRBD2 matches at 10 bases. CDR1 is SGHVS, CDR2 FNYEAQ, per germline. The CDR3 has 17 amino acids. Losses at the gene ends were 1 base for V and 1 base for J; bases not matched to a gene: 6. The CDR3 DNA reads TGTGCCAGCAGCTTAGGAGCTAGCGGGGGCCGCCAAGAGACCCAGTACTTC. Translated, it gives CASSLGASGGRQETQYF.

The V gene is TRBV5-8, the J gene TRBJ2-7, with TRBD1 identical over 7 bases. Losses at the gene ends were 4 bases for V and 4 bases for J; bases not matched to a gene: 14. This CDR3 has 16 amino acids. Germline lookup yields CDR1 SGHTS and CDR2 YDEGEE. The CDR3 region is CASSQTRDRGGYEQYF. For the CDR3, the DNA is TGTGCCAGCAGCCAAACACGGGACAGAGGAGGTTACGAGCAGTACTTC.

This rearrangement joins TRBV7-2 to TRBJ2-1; D is unclear. Germline assignment: CDR1 SGHTA and CDR2 FQGNSA. The CDR3 totals 12 residues. The germline V and J ends were trimmed by 5 bases and 4 bases, with 6 bases remaining between them. CDR3 protein: CASSPQYNEQFF. The CDR3 region has the DNA TGTGCCAGCAGCCCCCAATACAATGAGCAGTTCTTC.

This chain's CDR3 is CASSLGDFQETQYF. Written as DNA, the CDR3 is TGCGCCAGCAGCTTGGGGGACTTTCAAGAGACCCAGTACTTC. The rearrangement links TRBV5-1 to TRBJ2-5, with D tentatively TRBD2 (6 bases). V was clipped by 0 bases and J by 2 bases, with 8 bases between them. The germline CDR1 and CDR2 sequences are SGHRS and YFSETQ. The CDR3 has 14 amino acids.

This clone was seen a few times. This chain connects TRBV6-6 to TRBJ1-2; TRBD1 might be the D (5 bases). The CDR3 contains 15 residues. Looked up from germline, CDR1 is MNHNY and CDR2 is SVGAGI (reference sequence). V was pared by 5 bases and J by 8 bases, with 21 bases between. In DNA, the CDR3 is TGTGCCAGCAGTGACCGGGACTTATTCCGGCAGGGCTACACCTTC. Translated, it gives CASSDRDLFRQGYTF.

V is TRBV2 and J is TRBJ2-5; no clear D gene. Germline V gene lookup returns CDR1 SNHLY and CDR2 FYNNEI. The CDR3 runs 12 residues. Trimming shortened V by 7 bases and J by 3 bases, and 9 bases separated the two germline ends. The CDR3 spells CASTRLKETQYF. The CDR3, as DNA: TGTGCCAGCACACGACTTAAAGAGACCCAGTACTTC.

The V gene is TRBV9, the J gene TRBJ2-5; 7 bases line up with TRBD1. Germline CDR1 is SGDLS and CDR2 is YYNGEE. The V gene end was trimmed by 4 bases and the J gene end by 9 bases; junction bases not matched to a gene: 15. This CDR3 is 15 amino acids long. CDR3 DNA sequence: TGTGCCAGCAGCACGTCGACAGGGCCCTCCGAGGCCCAGTACTTC. This codes for CASSTSTGPSEAQYF.

The genes are TRBV5-4 and TRBJ2-1; 9 nucleotides match TRBD1. Germline assignment: CDR1 SGHNT and CDR2 YYREEE (reference sequence). CDR3 length: 13 residues. Germline trimming cut 4 bases from V and 9 bases from J; bases unmatched to any gene: 5. CDR3 in amino acids: CASSVQGAGEQFF. In nucleotides, the CDR3 is TGTGCCAGCAGCGTACAGGGGGCCGGTGAGCAGTTCTTC. Combining the CDR3 with reference TRBV5-4 and TRBJ2-1 gives the whole variable domain ETGVTQSPTHLIKTRGQQVTLRCSSQSGHNTVSWYQQALGQGPQFIFQYYREEENGRGNFPPRFSGLQFPNYSSELNVNALELDDSALYLCASSVQGAGEQFFGPGTRLTVL.

This chain connects TRBV10-3 to TRBJ2-3; D gene uncertain. V was clipped by 2 bases and J by 6 bases, with 18 bases between them. The germline V gene has CDR1 ENHRY and CDR2 SYGVKD. CDR3 size: 16 residues. The CDR3 spells CAISETGLEGSDTQYF. The CDR3 DNA reads TGTGCCATCAGTGAGACGGGTCTCGAAGGATCGGATACGCAGTATTTT.

The chain combines TRBV11-1 with TRBJ1-2; the match to TRBD1 covers 8 bases. Germline values: CDR1 SGHAT, CDR2 FQDESV (reference sequence). Trimming at V came to 3 bases and at J to 0 bases, leaving 0 bases not matched to a gene. The CDR3 contains 14 residues. CDR3 DNA sequence: TGTGCCAGCAGCTTCAGGGGGCCTAACTATGGCTACACCTTC. Translating it yields CASSFRGPNYGYTF.

The V and J genes are TRBV15 and TRBJ2-4, with 11 bases matching TRBD2. This CDR3 is built from 16 residues. V shed 1 base and J 6 bases; nucleotides not matched to a gene: 5. Germline CDR1 LNHNV, CDR2 YYDKDF (reference sequence). The CDR3 DNA sequence: TGTGCCACCAGCAGAGGAGCCGGGACTAGCGGAAACATTCAGTACTTC. Protein: CATSRGAGTSGNIQYF.

The CDR3 DNA is TGCAGCGTTGATGGGACTAGCGTTGAGCACAGAGATACGCAGTATTTT. Residues: CSVDGTSVEHRDTQYF. The rearrangement joins TRBV29-1 to TRBJ2-3, with TRBD2 matching 10 bases. Germline V gene lookup returns CDR1 SQVTM and CDR2 ANQGSEA. V lost 3 bases, J lost 5 bases, and 11 bases stayed unmatched. The CDR3 loop spans 16 amino acids.

This sequence joins TRBV9 and TRBJ1-2; maybe TRBD1 (5 bases). V lost 0 bases and J 7 bases, leaving 10 bases between the germline ends. The CDR3 contains 13 residues. Germline V lookup: CDR1 SGDLS, CDR2 YYNGEE. CDR3 nucleotide sequence: TGTGCCAGCAGCGTAGTGCAGGGAGGTGGCTACACCTTC. Translation: CASSVVQGGGYTF.